Listed below are T cell receptor beta chains from one sample, sequenced in a study of early T cells in non-severe SARS-CoV-2 infection. TCRdb re-called the 5' RACE reads with MiXCR, one entry per CDR3 protein. There are 25,000 to 30,000 distinct CDR3 sequences in the sample; approximately 5.3% occur only once, and 4.5% lies in the top ten. Material for sequencing was whole blood. Every receptor here comes from an adult who was a healthcare worker with PCR-confirmed SARS-CoV-2 infection or an uninfected control (not recorded which). CDR3s leave out the opening cysteine and the closing phenylalanine or tryptophan. Clone size is given for some rows only: seen once, a few or many times, or a class if the clone is expanded.

v_call,clone_size,j_call,cdr3_aa
TRBV7-9,many,TRBJ2-1,ASSWTSGSYNEQF
TRBV15,many,TRBJ2-5,ATSREGPSGRGETQY
TRBV11-2,many,TRBJ1-5,ASSFILSDHNQPQH
TRBV20-1,many,TRBJ2-1,SASQDNEQF
TRBV19,many,TRBJ2-1,ASSIQQGNNNEQF
TRBV10-3,many,TRBJ2-7,AISESGSYEQY
TRBV12-3/TRBV12-4,few,TRBJ1-5,ASSPGQGNQPQH
TRBV7-6,many,TRBJ1-6,ASSLGKGYSPLH
TRBV4-1,many,TRBJ2-3,ASSQGNQGAQNTQY
TRBV7-8,many,TRBJ2-5,ASSSDLGTVTQY
TRBV7-9,many,TRBJ2-1,ASSPRYEHEQF
TRBV12-3/TRBV12-4,many,TRBJ2-2,ASKAPGPRAGELF
TRBV25-1,many,TRBJ1-2,ASSEYSYGYT
TRBV7-3,few,TRBJ2-2,ASSPGVAPGELF
TRBV12-3/TRBV12-4,many,TRBJ1-5,ASSFVDQPQH
TRBV19,few,TRBJ2-6,ASSIDPKGRPGANVLT
TRBV4-2,few,TRBJ2-3,ASSQDLGGGPTDTQY
TRBV11-2,many,TRBJ1-5,ASSLDLNQPQH
TRBV5-5,many,TRBJ2-1,ASSYQLAWNEQF
TRBV6-2/TRBV6-3,many,TRBJ1-2,ASSSLGARIYGYT
TRBV28,many,TRBJ1-1,ASSFPGKDTEAF
TRBV11-2,-,TRBJ2-7,ASSLEGTGDYEQY
TRBV7-6,many,TRBJ2-3,ASSSPVSGELTDTQY
TRBV3-1,many,TRBJ2-6,ASSLPGTYSSGANVLT
TRBV18,many,TRBJ2-3,ASSRTSGSDTQY
TRBV2,-,TRBJ2-4,ASSGLLNIQY
TRBV7-2,many,TRBJ2-1,ASIPGGTRGEQF
TRBV28,-,TRBJ2-7,ASTVAGAYEQY
TRBV18,many,TRBJ2-1,ASSLMTGYLNEQF
TRBV3-1,few,TRBJ1-2,ASSQTWRGAGYGYT
TRBV7-6,many,TRBJ2-1,ASSPTVGEGNEQF
TRBV12-3/TRBV12-4,many,TRBJ2-7,ASSRGENHEQY
TRBV28,many,TRBJ2-1,ASRSGGRSYNEQF
TRBV29-1,many,TRBJ2-3,SVSGEAGGRPDTQY
TRBV12-3/TRBV12-4,few,TRBJ1-1,ASNLDRHTEAF
TRBV6-5,few,TRBJ2-7,ASSWDRGNYEQY
TRBV19,-,TRBJ1-5,ASGYYDNQPQH
TRBV7-8,many,TRBJ2-5,ASSLGLAGGKTQY
TRBV7-2,medium-sized,TRBJ2-7,ASSPSGGYYEQY
TRBV5-1,few,TRBJ1-1,ASSSDTEAF
TRBV27,-,TRBJ1-1,ASSLSRNTEAF
TRBV6-2/TRBV6-3,many,TRBJ1-5,ASSYLTNQPQH
TRBV20-1,-,TRBJ2-1,SAGTSYNEQF
TRBV18,many,TRBJ1-6,ASSPDREILH
TRBV20-1,many,TRBJ2-7,SARAARDYEQY
TRBV7-8,few,TRBJ2-7,ASSIGLAVYEQY
TRBV27,few,TRBJ2-4,ASSRIRDSKNIQY
TRBV6-1,many,TRBJ2-1,ASKWERDGNEQF
TRBV24-1,many,TRBJ2-2,ATSERTGELF
TRBV5-4,many,TRBJ2-3,ASSPLGDTQY
TRBV2,many,TRBJ2-1,ASSDSGNEQF
TRBV21-1,many,TRBJ2-4,ASSNPESQGHGGGKNIQY
TRBV7-2,many,TRBJ2-2,ASSPGLAGDSGAGELF
TRBV12-3/TRBV12-4,many,TRBJ2-5,ASSLARRGETQY
TRBV20-1,few,TRBJ2-7,SPKQGISYEQY
TRBV12-3/TRBV12-4,few,TRBJ1-3,ASSFLAVSGNTIY
TRBV28,medium-sized,TRBJ2-5,ASSSPLDRPTKETQY
TRBV27,many,TRBJ1-1,ASSSTTNTEAF
TRBV10-3,-,TRBJ1-1,AISGTVKNTEAF